This TCR beta chain was found in a study of PD-L1 blockade in urothelial cancer. Study-wide context: The authors examined blood 3 weeks (second dose) and 6 weeks after treatment start. Study results and limitations: Below-median pretreatment blood TCR clonality was associated with improved progression-free and overall survival.

The CDR3 spans 12 residues. Trimming took 8 bases from V and 0 from J, leaving 4 bases between them. The V gene's germline CDR1 is MDHEN and CDR2 SYDVKM. Time point: pretreatment peripheral blood. Details on this clone: What it recognizes is unknown.

Each PCR received spiked synthetic TCR analog templates. Produced via immunoSEQ multiplex PCR; TCRdb's table is partial and in-frame only. The sample has about 39,000 clones, roughly 92% seen once. The sample was PBMCs, taken around atezolizumab (anti-PD-L1) treatment. The receptor comes from a woman between 55 and 75 years old with urothelial cancer. V usage is TRBV28 and J usage is TRBJ2-2; no clear D gene. CDR3: CASGSNTGELFF. Written as DNA, the CDR3 is TGTGCCAGCGGCTCGAACACCGGGGAGCTGTTTTTT.